What follows are 12 T cell receptor beta chains derived from one specimen sequenced in a study of quantifying T cell responses using KT2 cells. Overall study context: TCR alpha and beta constant-region primers primed reverse transcription of RNA.

A single-stranded UMI oligo with SP2 sequence was ligated to cDNA 3' ends. An equimolar mix of RC1.1 and RC1.2 primed the beta chain across TRBC1 and TRBC2. TCRdb re-analysed the UMI-ligation and nested PCR reads in MiXCR, keeping a single row per CDR3 protein. The sample records 60,000 or so distinct CDR3 sequences, 9% to 15% being singletons. The sample consisted of PBMCs spiked with cells of the T cell clone KT2. These receptors were collected from a human donor.

This clonotype was observed many times. The chain is built from TRBV27 and TRBJ1-1; D not certain. The length of the CDR3 is 15 residues. Trimming shortened V by 5 bases and J by 5 bases, and 18 bases separated the two germline ends. Germline assignment: CDR1 MNHEY and CDR2 SMNVEV (reference sequence). CDR3 nucleotide sequence: TGTGCCAGCAGTATCAATACACAAATGGGAACTGAAGCTTTCTTT. Protein: CASSINTQMGTEAFF.

This clonotype showed up just a few times. The chain couples TRBV20-1 to TRBJ1-2; tentative D call: TRBD1 (5 bases). The V gene's germline CDR1 is DFQATT and CDR2 SNEGSKA (reference sequence). This CDR3 has 16 residues. Between the trimmed V and J ends, which lost 0 bases and 0 bases, there was a span of 14 bases. CDR3 loop: CSARDPGDASNYGYTF. In DNA form, the CDR3 reads TGCAGTGCTAGAGATCCCGGGGACGCCTCTAACTATGGCTACACCTTC.

The rearrangement joins TRBV29-1 to TRBJ1-1; D call uncertain. In germline, CDR1 is SQVTM, CDR2 ANQGSEA. V gave up 3 bases and J gave up 6 bases, with 5 bases separating them. The CDR3 extends over 10 amino acids. The CDR3 is CSVDSPEAFF. The CDR3 DNA sequence: TGCAGCGTTGACTCACCTGAAGCTTTCTTT.

This clonotype has a handful of counts. This chain uses TRBV3-1 with TRBJ2-5; D could derive from TRBD1 or TRBD2 (5 bases each). V dropped 7 bases and J dropped 4 bases, with 13 bases sitting between them. The CDR3 consists of 13 residues. CDR1 is LGHDT, CDR2 YNNKEL, per germline (reference sequence). CDR3 protein: CASNEAGGETQYF. The CDR3 DNA is TGTGCCAGCAACGAGGCTGGGGGAGAGACCCAGTACTTC.

This clonotype occurred a few times. This chain joins TRBV6-5 and TRBJ1-1; the match to TRBD1 covers 8 bases. The trim removed 7 bases at V and 9 bases at J, leaving 10 bases unmatched. Germline V CDR1 and CDR2: MNHEY, SVGAGI. There are 13 residues in the CDR3. The CDR3: CASTQGASKKAFF. CDR3 DNA sequence: TGTGCCAGCACCCAGGGGGCGTCCAAGAAAGCTTTCTTT.

The rearrangement uses TRBV20-1 and TRBJ2-5; 7 positions match TRBD2. Germline trimming cut 0 bases from V and 1 base from J; bases unmatched to any gene: 5. There are 15 residues in the CDR3. CDR1 is DFQATT and CDR2 is SNEGSKA in the germline V gene (reference sequence). DNA for the CDR3: TGCAGTGCTAGAGATTATCGGGGGGTCCAAGAGACCCAGTACTTC. Amino acid sequence: CSARDYRGVQETQYF.

This clonotype has at least ten counts. This sequence joins TRBV5-1 and TRBJ1-1; D unresolved. The V gene lost 0 bases and the J gene lost 4 bases, with 7 bases spanning the gap. The CDR3 has 13 amino acids. Per germline, CDR1 SGHRS and CDR2 YFSETQ. The CDR3 DNA reads as TGCGCCAGCAGCTTGGCGGGTAGCACTGAAGCTTTCTTT. Translation gives CASSLAGSTEAFF.

The chain has TRBV6-2 or TRBV6-3 and TRBJ2-1; the match to TRBD2 covers 11 bases. Germline trimming cut 5 bases from V and 6 bases from J; bases unmatched to any gene: 9. The CDR3 is 16 amino acids. The germline gives CDR1 MNHEY, CDR2 SVGEGT. CDR3 amino acids: CASSPTTSGTFNEQFF. CDR3 bases: TGTGCCAGCAGTCCCACGACTAGCGGGACTTTCAATGAGCAGTTCTTC.

The DNA for the CDR3 is TGTGCCAGCAGCTTCGGGGGGTCCCGGGACAATGAGCAGTTCTTC. It codes for CASSFGGSRDNEQFF. This sequence joins TRBV7-2 and TRBJ2-1; 7 positions agree with TRBD2. The CDR3 loop spans 15 amino acids. Looked up from germline, CDR1 is SGHTA and CDR2 is FQGNSA. V shed 3 bases, J shed 5 bases, and the junction held 7 bases outside the gene matches.

This clonotype was detected a few times. The rearrangement links TRBV4-2 to TRBJ2-1; weak D call: TRBD2 (5 bases). From germline, CDR1 is LGHNA and CDR2 YNFKEQ. The CDR3 consists of 12 residues. Between the trimmed V and J ends, which lost 3 bases and 12 bases, there was a span of 12 bases. The CDR3 here is CASSQVSAGQFF. CDR3 DNA sequence: TGTGCCAGCAGCCAGGTCAGCGCGGGGCAGTTCTTC.

This clonotype was picked up a small number of times. CDR3 residues: CASSLSGTDEQFF. CDR3 sequence (DNA): TGTGCCAGCAGCTTGAGCGGGACAGATGAGCAGTTCTTC. This chain joins TRBV5-4 and TRBJ2-1, with D perhaps TRBD1 or TRBD2 (7 bases each). V was trimmed by 1 base and J by 8 bases, leaving 10 bases between them. The length of the CDR3 is 13 residues. CDR1 and CDR2 (germline): SGHNT, YYREEE (reference sequence).

There are a few counts of this clonotype. The chain uses TRBV6-1 and TRBJ1-1; a weak D match, TRBD1 (5 bases). CDR3 length equals 14 residues. The V and J ends lost 6 bases and 5 bases respectively, with 16 bases between them. Germline assignment: CDR1 MNHNS and CDR2 SASEGT. The CDR3 sequence: CASSPKGVRTEAFF. The CDR3 DNA is TGTGCCAGCAGCCCGAAAGGGGTGAGGACTGAAGCTTTCTTT.